What follows are 20 T cell receptor beta chains derived from one specimen sequenced in a study of lymphopenia after photon versus proton radiotherapy. Repertoires were generated with immunoSEQ multiplex PCR, while TCRdb's copy carries only in-frame clones and drops some. Of 39,000 or so clones listed, 92% are singletons. This specimen was peripheral blood, taken from a patient treated with photon-based radiotherapy. The receptors shown here come from a man aged 55 to 70 with cholangiocarcinoma.

This chain links TRBV2 with TRBJ1-1; D call uncertain. The CDR3 contains 13 residues. Trimming took off 2 bases at V and 0 bases at J, with 4 bases between the two ends. Germline CDR1 and CDR2: SNHLY and FYNNEI. The CDR3 nucleotides read TGTGCCAGCAGTGAATTGATGAACACTGAAGCTTTCTTT. It yields the protein CASSELMNTEAFF. Filled out from reference TRBV2 and TRBJ1-1, the complete variable domain reads EPEVTQTPSHQVTQMGQEVILRCVPISNHLYFYWYRQILGQKVEFLVSFYNNEISEKSEIFDDQFSVERPDGSNFTLKIRSTKLEDSAMYFCASSELMNTEAFFGQGTRLTVV.

CDR3 DNA sequence: TGTGCCAGCAGCGCCGAACTAGCACGCTCCTACAATGAGCAGTTCTTC. It translates to CASSAELARSYNEQFF. The chain recombines TRBV7-3 with TRBJ2-1; D is perhaps TRBD2 (6 bases). V was trimmed by 5 bases and J by 0 bases, leaving 14 bases between them. The CDR3 spans 16 residues. Germline loops: CDR1 SGHTA, CDR2 FQGTGA.

This rearrangement joins TRBV29-1 to TRBJ2-6, with D unclear. The CDR3 sequence is 15 residues long. The V gene's germline CDR1 is SQVTM and CDR2 ANQGSEA. Trimming cost V 6 bases and J 3 bases, with 15 bases left between them. The CDR3 DNA reads as TGCAGCGTCATCCGGACCGGTCATGGGGCCAACGTCCTGACTTTC. It codes for CSVIRTGHGANVLTF.

The V gene is TRBV6-1, the J gene TRBJ2-3; the D is unclear. This CDR3 is built from 12 residues. With 10 bases removed from V and 2 bases from J, the gap between germline ends came to 10 bases. Germline V gene data show CDR1 as MNHNS and CDR2 as SASEGT. The CDR3 sequence: CAIRFPTDTQYF. The CDR3 bases are TGTGCCATCCGTTTTCCCACAGATACGCAGTATTTT.

This rearrangement joins TRBV7-3 to TRBJ2-6; unclear D gene. CDR1 is SGHTA and CDR2 is FQGTGA in the germline V gene. This CDR3 comprises 13 residues. The V end was cut by 5 bases, the J end by 0 bases, with 2 bases between. The chain's CDR3 is CASSPSGANVLTF. In nucleotides, the CDR3 is TGTGCCAGCAGCCCCTCTGGGGCCAACGTCCTGACTTTC.

This chain links TRBV9 with TRBJ1-3; weak D call: TRBD1 (6 bases). V was cut by 0 bases and J by 2 bases, with 12 bases left in between. Germline V lookup: CDR1 SGDLS, CDR2 YYNGEE. The length of the CDR3 is 16 residues. Written as DNA, the CDR3 is TGTGCCAGCAGCGTAGCCATACAGGGCCCTGGAAACACCATATATTTT. Translation: CASSVAIQGPGNTIYF.

This rearrangement joins TRBV10-1 to TRBJ2-3; D is possibly TRBD2 (5 bases). CDR1 is WNHNN, CDR2 SYGVQD, per germline (reference sequence). This CDR3 contains 16 residues. V was clipped by 0 bases and J by 3 bases, with 13 bases between them. The CDR3 coding sequence is TGCGCCAGCAGTGAGTCGAGGGATCTACGGACAGATACGCAGTATTTT. Translated: CASSESRDLRTDTQYF.

The chain is built from TRBV28 and TRBJ2-3, with TRBD1 matching over 7 bases. CDR3 length: 12 residues. Trimming took 5 bases from V and 6 from J; bases not matched to a gene: 2. Germline CDR1 MDHEN, CDR2 SYDVKM. The CDR3 DNA reads TGTGCCAGCAGTATACAGGGGGATACGCAGTATTTT. Translating it yields CASSIQGDTQYF. Variable domain in full (rest from reference TRBV28 and TRBJ2-3): DVKVTQSSRYLVKRTGEKVFLECVQDMDHENMFWYRQDPGLGLRLIYFSYDVKMKEKGDIPEGYSVSREKKERFSLILESASTNQTSMYLCASSIQGDTQYFGPGTRLTVL.

Details on this clone: The identical CDR3 is also encoded by other nucleotide sequences in the sample. The chain links TRBV6-1 to TRBJ2-1; D assignment may be TRBD1 or TRBD2 (5 bases each). The CDR3 has 13 amino acids. V gave up 1 base and J gave up 5 bases, with 6 bases separating them. The V gene's germline CDR1 is MNHNS and CDR2 SASEGT. DNA for the CDR3: TGTGCCAGCAGTGAAGTGGGGGACAATGAGCAGTTCTTC. Translating gives CASSEVGDNEQFF.

The chain couples TRBV19 to TRBJ2-5; 10 bases fit TRBD2. The CDR3 runs 14 residues. The ends lost 8 bases at V and 5 bases at J; junction bases unmatched: 8. The germline V gene encodes CDR1 LNHDA and CDR2 SQIVND (reference sequence). In DNA form, the CDR3 reads TGTGCCAGTCGTCCCGGGACTAGCGCTGAGACCCAGTACTTC. Translating it yields CASRPGTSAETQYF.

V gene TRBV18 combines with J gene TRBJ2-6, with 7 bases matching TRBD2. The CDR3 totals 18 residues. Germline assignment: CDR1 KGHSH and CDR2 LQKENI. V shed 2 bases, J shed 2 bases, and the junction held 9 bases outside the gene matches. CDR3 in DNA: TGTGCCAGCTCACCAAGGGAGGGTTTCATTCCTGGGGCCAACGTCCTGACTTTC. Translated, it gives CASSPREGFIPGANVLTF.

The rearrangement uses TRBV10-3 and TRBJ2-7; no firm D call. The CDR3 totals 11 residues. V lost 3 bases and J 2 bases, leaving 2 bases between the germline ends. Germline CDR1 is ENHRY and CDR2 is SYGVKD. The CDR3 DNA reads TGTGCCATCAGTGACCCCTACGAGCAGTACTTC. It specifies CAISDPYEQYF.

The chain joins TRBV11-1 to TRBJ2-1; D gene uncertain. This CDR3 has 16 amino acids. V shed 2 bases and J shed 1 base, with 12 bases lying between them. Germline V gene sequence: CDR1 SGHAT, CDR2 FQDESV (reference sequence). The CDR3 DNA reads as TGTGCCAGCAGCTTAAATCAGGCTTGGTCCTACAATGAGCAGTTCTTC. This codes for CASSLNQAWSYNEQFF.

The rearrangement joins TRBV9 to TRBJ2-2; 8 nucleotides match TRBD1. The length of the CDR3 is 16 residues. Germline loops: CDR1 SGDLS, CDR2 YYNGEE. V dropped 1 base and J dropped 5; count of bases not matched to a gene: 7. The CDR3 loop reads CASSVPQGAWTGELFF. As DNA, the CDR3 is TGTGCCAGCAGCGTACCCCAGGGGGCTTGGACCGGGGAGCTGTTTTTT.

This clone was detected a few times. The V and J genes are TRBV7-3 and TRBJ1-6; a possible D gene is TRBD1 (5 bases). With 5 bases removed from V and 7 bases from J, the gap between germline ends came to 18 bases. Per the germline V gene, CDR1 is SGHTA and CDR2 is FQGTGA. This CDR3 spans 16 amino acids. The CDR3 bases are TGTGCCAGCAGCAGAAACGGACATACCGGGAATTCACCCCTCCACTTT. It is translated as CASSRNGHTGNSPLHF.

The chain joins TRBV9 to TRBJ1-1; the D gene is possibly TRBD1 (5 bases). Germline lookup yields CDR1 SGDLS and CDR2 YYNGEE. V was cut by 3 bases and J by 0 bases, with 9 bases left in between. The CDR3 length is 14 residues. Here the CDR3 DNA reads TGTGCCAGCAGCGCGACAGAATTGAACACTGAAGCTTTCTTT. Translation: CASSATELNTEAFF.

The chain combines TRBV10-2 with TRBJ2-7; possibly TRBD1 or TRBD2 for D (6 bases each). The CDR3 contains 16 residues. Germline CDR1 reads WSHSY; CDR2 reads SAAADI. V shed 0 bases and J shed 0 bases, with 12 bases lying between them. The CDR3 DNA sequence: TGCGCCAGCAGTGAGTCCGGGGGCCTTATCTCCTACGAGCAGTACTTC. It yields the protein CASSESGGLISYEQYF.

This clone was observed once. V and J are TRBV14 and TRBJ2-3, with D possibly being TRBD1 or TRBD2 (5 bases each). The CDR3 consists of 15 residues. Germline V gene data show CDR1 as SGHDN and CDR2 as FVKESK. V lost 2 bases to trimming and J lost 5 bases, with 14 bases between them. CDR3 protein: CASSQTWGRKDTQYF. CDR3 nucleotide sequence: TGTGCCAGCAGCCAAACTTGGGGGAGAAAAGATACGCAGTATTTT.

The rearrangement uses TRBV7-9 and TRBJ2-1; D possibly matches TRBD1 or TRBD2 (5 bases each). Per germline, CDR1 SEHNR and CDR2 FQNEAQ (reference sequence). The CDR3 consists of 16 residues. V was pared by 1 base and J by 7 bases, with 17 bases between. This chain's CDR3 is CASSLGGTIRRNEQFF. The CDR3 DNA sequence: TGTGCCAGCAGCTTAGGAGGGACCATCAGGAGGAATGAGCAGTTCTTC.

The chain employs TRBV19 and TRBJ2-7; D not resolved. The CDR3 totals 12 residues. The germline gives CDR1 LNHDA, CDR2 SQIVND (reference sequence). The V end was cut by 7 bases, the J end by 5 bases, with 12 bases between. In DNA form, the CDR3 reads TGTGCCAGTAAAGGAAGGACGAACGAGCAGTACTTC. Protein product: CASKGRTNEQYF.